Sequencing of this TCR beta chain was carried out in a study of molecular identifiers for immune sequencing clone quantification. Study-wide background: Five aliquots were made in replicates from the RNA of roughly 21,000 or 96,000 naive CD8 cells, and four were sequenced. Findings of the study overall: More than 97% of effector molecules, versus under 1% of naive-cell molecules, belonged to clones above 20 RNA copies. Spiked Jurkat TCR RNA equal to one cell could reportedly be picked out among approximately 980,000 naive cells.

TCRdb recomputed calls from the PCR reads with MiXCR, one row per CDR3 protein. The profile shows 70,000 to 90,000 distinct CDR3 sequences, about 21% of them singletons. This CDR3 is built from 16 residues. Trimming left V 4 bases short and J 0 bases short, with 13 bases between. The germline CDR1 and CDR2 sequences are MNHEY and SMNVEV (reference sequence). The authors gated naive CD8 T cells as CD8+CD4-CCR7+CD45RA+ for sorting. This clonotype was observed at least ten times. Its specificity is not known. The sample was naive CD8+ T cells from blood, with Jurkat cell RNA spiked in. The subset: FACS-sorted CD8+CD4-CCR7+CD45RA+ naive T cells. The sequence was collected from a human donor in good health. Some libraries in this study had Jurkat cell RNA spiked in. The rearrangement uses TRBV27 and TRBJ1-5; D remains ambiguous. The CDR3 region has the DNA TGTGCCAGCAGTTCATCGATGGGGTTTAGCAATCAGCCCCAGCATTTT. Residues: CASSSSMGFSNQPQHF.